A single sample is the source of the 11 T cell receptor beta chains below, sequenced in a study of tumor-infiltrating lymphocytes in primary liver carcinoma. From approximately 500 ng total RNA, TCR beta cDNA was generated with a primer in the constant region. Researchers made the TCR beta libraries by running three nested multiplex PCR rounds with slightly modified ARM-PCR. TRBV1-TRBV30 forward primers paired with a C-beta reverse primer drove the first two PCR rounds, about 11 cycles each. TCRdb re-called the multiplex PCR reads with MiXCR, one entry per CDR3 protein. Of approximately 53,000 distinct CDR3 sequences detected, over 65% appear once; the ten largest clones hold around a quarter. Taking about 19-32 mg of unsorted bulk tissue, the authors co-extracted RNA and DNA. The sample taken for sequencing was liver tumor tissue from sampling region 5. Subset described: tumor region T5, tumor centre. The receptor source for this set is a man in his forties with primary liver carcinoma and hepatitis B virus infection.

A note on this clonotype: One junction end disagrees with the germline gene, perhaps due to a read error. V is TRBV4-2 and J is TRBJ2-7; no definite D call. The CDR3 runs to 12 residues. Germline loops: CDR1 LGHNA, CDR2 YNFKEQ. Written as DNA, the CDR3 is TGTTCCAGCAGTCAAGAGGCCCACGAACAGTACTTC. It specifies CSSSQEAHEQYF.

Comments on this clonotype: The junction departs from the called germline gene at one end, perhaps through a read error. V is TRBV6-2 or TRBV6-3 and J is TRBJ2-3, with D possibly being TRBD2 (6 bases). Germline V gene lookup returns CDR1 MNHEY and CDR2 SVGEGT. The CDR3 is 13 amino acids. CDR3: CASSSALANTLYF. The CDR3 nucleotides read TGTGCCAGCAGTTCAGCTCTAGCGAATACGCTGTATTTT.

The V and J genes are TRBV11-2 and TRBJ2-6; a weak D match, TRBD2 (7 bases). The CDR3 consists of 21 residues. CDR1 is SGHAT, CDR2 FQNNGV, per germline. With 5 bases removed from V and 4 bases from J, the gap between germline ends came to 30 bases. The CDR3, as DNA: TGTGCCAGCAGCATGGGGGGGGACACGGGCATTTCCCTCTCCGGGGCCAACGTCCTGACTTTC. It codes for CASSMGGDTGISLSGANVLTF.

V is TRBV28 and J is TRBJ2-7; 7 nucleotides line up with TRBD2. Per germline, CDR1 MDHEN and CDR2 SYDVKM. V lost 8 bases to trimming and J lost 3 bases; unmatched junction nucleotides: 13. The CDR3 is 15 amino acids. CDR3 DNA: TGTGCCAGCGGACGGGCTAGCGGCCGCTTCTACGAGCAGTACTTC. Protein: CASGRASGRFYEQYF.

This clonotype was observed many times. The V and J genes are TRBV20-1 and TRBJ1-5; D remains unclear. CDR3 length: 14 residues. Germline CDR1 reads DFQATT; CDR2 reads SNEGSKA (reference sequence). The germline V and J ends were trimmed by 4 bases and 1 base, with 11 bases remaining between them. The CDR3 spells CSAIGERSNQPQHF. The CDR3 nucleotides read TGCAGTGCTATTGGGGAAAGGAGCAATCAGCCCCAGCATTTT.

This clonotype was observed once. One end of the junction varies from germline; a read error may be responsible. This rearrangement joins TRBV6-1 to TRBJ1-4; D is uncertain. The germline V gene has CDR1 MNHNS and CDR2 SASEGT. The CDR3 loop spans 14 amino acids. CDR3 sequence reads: CASSSEATNEKLFF. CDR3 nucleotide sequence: TGTGCCAGCAGTTCAGAGGCAACTAACGAAAAACTGTTTTTT.

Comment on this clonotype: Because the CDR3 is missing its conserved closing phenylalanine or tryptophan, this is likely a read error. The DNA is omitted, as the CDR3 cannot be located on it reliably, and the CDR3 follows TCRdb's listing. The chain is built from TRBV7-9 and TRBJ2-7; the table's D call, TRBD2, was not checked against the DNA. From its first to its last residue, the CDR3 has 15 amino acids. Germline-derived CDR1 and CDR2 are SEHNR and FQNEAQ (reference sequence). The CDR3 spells CASSSDGGGGVEQYS.

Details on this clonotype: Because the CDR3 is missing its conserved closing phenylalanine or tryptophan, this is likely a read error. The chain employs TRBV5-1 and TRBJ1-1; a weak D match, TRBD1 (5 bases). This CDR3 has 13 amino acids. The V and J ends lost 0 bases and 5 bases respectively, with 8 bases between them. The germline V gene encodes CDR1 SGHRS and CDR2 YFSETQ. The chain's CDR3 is CASSLVWGTEAFC. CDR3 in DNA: TGCGCCAGCAGCTTGGTATGGGGGACTGAAGCTTTCTGT.

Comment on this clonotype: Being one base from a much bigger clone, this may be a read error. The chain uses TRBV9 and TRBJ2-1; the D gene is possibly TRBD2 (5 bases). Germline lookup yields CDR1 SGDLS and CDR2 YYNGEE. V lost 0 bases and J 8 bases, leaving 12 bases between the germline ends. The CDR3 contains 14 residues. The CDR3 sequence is CASSVAASSYEQFF. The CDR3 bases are TGTGCCAGCAGCGTAGCAGCTAGCAGCTATGAGCAGTTCTTC.

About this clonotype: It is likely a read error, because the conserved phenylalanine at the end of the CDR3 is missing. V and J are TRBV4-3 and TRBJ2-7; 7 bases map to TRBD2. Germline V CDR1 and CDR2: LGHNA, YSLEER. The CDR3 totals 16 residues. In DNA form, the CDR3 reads TGCGCCAGCAGCCCAAAGTGGGGGGGACGGTTCTACGATCAGTACTCC. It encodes CASSPKWGGRFYDQYS.

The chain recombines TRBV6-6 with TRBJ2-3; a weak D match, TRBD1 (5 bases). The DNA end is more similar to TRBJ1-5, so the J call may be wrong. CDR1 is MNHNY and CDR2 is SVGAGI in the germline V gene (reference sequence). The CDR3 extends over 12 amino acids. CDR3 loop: CANTDSTDTQHF. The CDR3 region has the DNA TGTGCCAACACCGACAGCACAGATACGCAGCATTTT.